This TCR beta chain was captured in a study of identical twins. TCRdb independently ran MiXCR on the 5' RACE reads; one entry per CDR3 protein. In the table there are 350,000 to 400,000 distinct CDR3 sequences, about 9% of which are singletons. Overall study results and limits: Those out-of-frame alpha sequences shared by twins showed an excess of low generation probability. Weaker excess twin sharing was seen among beta out-of-frame sequences. Invariant MAIT and iNKT cells are populations that could partly confound zero-insertion analyses.

Healthy Caucasians provided all donations. As for this clonotype: Its antigen remains unidentified.

Germline CDR1 is KGHSH and CDR2 is LQKENI. CDR3 size: 14 residues. The germline V and J ends were trimmed by 2 bases and 5 bases, with 10 bases remaining between them. The material sequenced was naive T cells sorted from blood. The V and J genes are TRBV18 and TRBJ2-1; D gene uncertain. The receptor was isolated from a woman aged 45-65 years in good health. CDR3 sequence (DNA): TGTGCCAGCTCACCAGTTATACCAAACAATGAGCAGTTCTTC. It encodes CASSPVIPNNEQFF.